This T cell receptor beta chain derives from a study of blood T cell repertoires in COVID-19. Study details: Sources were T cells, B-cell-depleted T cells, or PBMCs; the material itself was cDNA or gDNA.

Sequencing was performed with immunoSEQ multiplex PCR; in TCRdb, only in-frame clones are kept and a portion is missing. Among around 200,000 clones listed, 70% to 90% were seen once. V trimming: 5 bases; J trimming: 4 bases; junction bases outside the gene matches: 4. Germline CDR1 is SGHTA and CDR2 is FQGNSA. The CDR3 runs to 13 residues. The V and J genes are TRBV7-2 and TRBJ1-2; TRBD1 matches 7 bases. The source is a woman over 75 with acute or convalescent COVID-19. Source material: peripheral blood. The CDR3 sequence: CASSPGQIYGYTF. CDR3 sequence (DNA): TGTGCCAGCAGCCCGGGACAGATCTATGGCTACACCTTC.